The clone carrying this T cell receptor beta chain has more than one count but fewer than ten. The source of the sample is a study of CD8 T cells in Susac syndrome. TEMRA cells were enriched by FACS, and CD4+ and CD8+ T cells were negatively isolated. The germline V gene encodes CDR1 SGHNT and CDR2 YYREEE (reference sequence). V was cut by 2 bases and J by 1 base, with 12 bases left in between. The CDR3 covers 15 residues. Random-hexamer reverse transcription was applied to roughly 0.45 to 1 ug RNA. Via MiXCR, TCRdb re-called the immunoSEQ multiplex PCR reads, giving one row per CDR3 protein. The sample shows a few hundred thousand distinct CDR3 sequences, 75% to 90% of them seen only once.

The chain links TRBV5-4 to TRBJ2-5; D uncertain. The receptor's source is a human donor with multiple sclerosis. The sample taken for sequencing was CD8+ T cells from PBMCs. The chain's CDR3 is CASSFPLVPQETQYF. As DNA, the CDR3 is TGTGCCAGCAGCTTCCCCCTTGTCCCCCAAGAGACCCAGTACTTC.